This TCR beta chain appears in the sequencing data of a study of blood T cell repertoires in COVID-19. In the study overall: Sites across the United States, Italy and Spain contributed samples from acute and convalescent COVID-19. PBMCs, B-cell-depleted T cells, or T cells provided the cDNA or gDNA that made up the material.

V lost 6 bases and J lost 1, with 15 bases in between. Germline V gene lookup returns CDR1 SNHLY and CDR2 FYNNEI. This CDR3 has 15 residues. Original processing methods: Scientists estimated how many nucleated cells there were by amplifying reference gene primers. Profiling relied on immunoSEQ multiplex PCR, and the TCRdb table lists in-frame clones only, not all of them. V and J calls and clone size follow that table, whereas D and trimming were derived from the DNA. The sample consists of more than 120,000 clones, more than 80% of them appearing once. This sequence originates from a human donor in a cohort sampled during active COVID-19. Source material: peripheral blood. The V gene is TRBV2, the J gene TRBJ2-5; TRBD2 is a possible D gene (5 bases). The CDR3, as DNA: TGTGCCAGCAGCCCATCGGAGCGGCTCCAAGAGACCCAGTACTTC. This encodes CASSPSERLQETQYF.